One T cell receptor beta chain is described in this entry. The record originates from a study of T cells after yellow fever vaccination. MiXCR, applied by TCRdb to the 5' RACE reads, yields one record per CDR3 protein. The sample shows 400,000 or so distinct CDR3 sequences, around 20% of them seen only once. The specimen comprised PBMCs, sampled before the yellow fever booster vaccination. This TCR came from a man aged 18-30 years who received the YFV17D yellow fever vaccine.

CDR3 protein: CSARPASTDTQYF. CDR3 bases: TGCAGTGCTAGACCGGCTAGCACAGATACGCAGTATTTT. The V and J genes are TRBV20-1 and TRBJ2-3; D unclear. The CDR3 runs 13 residues. Trimming removed 2 bases at V and 0 bases at J, with 6 bases between. Germline V gene lookup returns CDR1 DFQATT and CDR2 SNEGSKA (reference sequence).